This T cell receptor (beta chain) was identified in a study of cytomegalovirus exposure and HLA in healthy donors. In the case of this clone: Its specificity is not known.

Findings and caveats of the study: The authors later linked a missense DCLRE1C variant to TCR beta V- and J-gene trimming. Near-uniform donor sequencing depth was presumed by presence/absence analyses. Some public TCRs appeared in many individuals, while most sequences were rare. Common viral pathogens (according to a later analysis) appeared linked to several of the most significant clusters.

PCR amplification relied on 60 Vbeta primers (plus 13 Jbeta primers). TCRdb keeps only in-frame clones here, not all; method: immunoSEQ multiplex PCR. This sample has about 98,000 clones, with around 80% found just once. Germline V gene sequence: CDR1 MGHRA, CDR2 YSYEKL. This CDR3 has 15 amino acids. J gave up 11 bases and V 1 base, and 7 bases lay outside the gene matches. The sequenced sample consisted of PBMCs. The chain joins TRBV4-1 to TRBJ1-6; 8 positions match TRBD1. The source is a man between 18 and 35 years old in good health and CMV-seropositive. The CDR3 DNA sequence: TGCGCCAGCAGCCAAGCGACAGGGGCGGCTCCACCCCTCCACTTT. Its translation: CASSQATGAAPPLHF.